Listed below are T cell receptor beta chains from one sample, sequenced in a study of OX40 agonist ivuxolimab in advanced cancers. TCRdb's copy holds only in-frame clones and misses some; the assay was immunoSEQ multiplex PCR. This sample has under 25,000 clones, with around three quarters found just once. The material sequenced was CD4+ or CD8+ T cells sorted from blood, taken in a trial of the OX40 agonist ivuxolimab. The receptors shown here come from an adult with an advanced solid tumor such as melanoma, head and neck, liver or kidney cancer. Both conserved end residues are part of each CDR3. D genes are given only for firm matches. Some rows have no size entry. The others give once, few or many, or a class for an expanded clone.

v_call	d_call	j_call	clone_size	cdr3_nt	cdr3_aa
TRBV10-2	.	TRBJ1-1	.	TGCGCCAGCACCTACCATAGGGACACTGAAGCTTTCTTT	CASTYHRDTEAFF
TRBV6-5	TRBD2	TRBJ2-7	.	TGTGCCAGCAGCCCTGGACTAGCGGGGGACGAGCAGTACTTC	CASSPGLAGDEQYF
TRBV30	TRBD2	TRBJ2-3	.	TGTGCCTGGAGGAGGGGACTAACAACAGATACGCAGTATTTT	CAWRRGLTTDTQYF
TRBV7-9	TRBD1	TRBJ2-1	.	TGTGCCAGCAGCTTAGGGAGGACAGGCCTAAATCCTTACAATGAGCAGTTCTTC	CASSLGRTGLNPYNEQFF
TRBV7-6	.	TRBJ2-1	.	TGTGCCAGCAGCCCTGGACAGATCGGGGGGCAGTTCTTC	CASSPGQIGGQFF
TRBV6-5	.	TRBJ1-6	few	TGTGCCAGCACCCCGTTCCTCGGGGATTCACCCCTCCACTTT	CASTPFLGDSPLHF
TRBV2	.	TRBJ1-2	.	TGTGCCAGCAGTGAAGGGGGACCGAGCTATGGCTACACCTTC	CASSEGGPSYGYTF
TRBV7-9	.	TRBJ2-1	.	TGTGCCAGCAGCTTAGGTGGGAGGAATGATGAGCAGTTCTTC	CASSLGGRNDEQFF
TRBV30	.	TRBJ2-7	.	TGTGCCTGGGCAACAGGGCGAGAGCAGTACTTC	CAWATGREQYF
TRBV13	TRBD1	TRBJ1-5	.	TGTGCCAGCAGCTCACAGGGGGCGGAAGGTGAACAGCCCCAGCATTTT	CASSSQGAEGEQPQHF